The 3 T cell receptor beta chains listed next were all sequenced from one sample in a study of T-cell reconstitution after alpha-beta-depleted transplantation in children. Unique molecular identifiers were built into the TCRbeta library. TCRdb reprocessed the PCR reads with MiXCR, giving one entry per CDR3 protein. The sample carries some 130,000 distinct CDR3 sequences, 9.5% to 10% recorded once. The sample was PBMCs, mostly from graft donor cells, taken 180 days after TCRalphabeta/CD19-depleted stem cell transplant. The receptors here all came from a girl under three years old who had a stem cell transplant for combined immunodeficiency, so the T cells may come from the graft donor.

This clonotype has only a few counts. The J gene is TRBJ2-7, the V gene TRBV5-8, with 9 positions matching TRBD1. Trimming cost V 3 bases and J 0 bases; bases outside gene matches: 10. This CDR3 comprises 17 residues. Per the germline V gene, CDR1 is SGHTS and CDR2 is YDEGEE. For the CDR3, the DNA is TGTGCCAGCAGCTGGGACAGGGACTACGTCTACTCCTACGAGCAGTACTTC. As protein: CASSWDRDYVYSYEQYF.

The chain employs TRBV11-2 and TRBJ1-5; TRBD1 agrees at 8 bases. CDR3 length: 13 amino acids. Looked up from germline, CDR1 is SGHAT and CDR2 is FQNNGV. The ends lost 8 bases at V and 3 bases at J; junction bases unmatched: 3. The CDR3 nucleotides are TGTGCCAGCGGACAGGGTCCCAATCAGCCCCAGCATTTT. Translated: CASGQGPNQPQHF.

The chain's CDR3 is CSASPGAANTGELFF. CDR3 DNA: TGCAGTGCTAGCCCCGGGGCCGCGAACACCGGGGAGCTGTTTTTT. This chain uses TRBV20-1 with TRBJ2-2; D is perhaps TRBD1 or TRBD2 (5 bases each). V was clipped by 3 bases and J by 0 bases, with 11 bases between them. The CDR3 loop spans 15 amino acids. Germline CDR1 DFQATT, CDR2 SNEGSKA (reference sequence).